Shown below are 6 T cell receptor beta chains from a single sample sequenced in a study of prognosis after radiotherapy for stage I lung cancer. The study amplified the TCR beta CDR3 region from genomic DNA. This amplification was carried out by two rounds of multiplex PCR. Amplification in first-round PCR relied on primers specific to each TRBV and TRBJ gene. Using its own MiXCR run on the multiplex PCR reads, TCRdb lists one record per CDR3 protein. The sample records some 34,000 distinct CDR3 sequences, approximately 36% being singletons. The specimen was PBMCs, collected before or after stereotactic body radiation therapy (not recorded which). All receptors derive from a donor at least 50 years old with non-small cell lung cancer.

In its sample, this clonotype is medium-sized. The gene calls are TRBV20-1 and TRBJ1-6, with D maybe TRBD1 (6 bases). Germline V gene data show CDR1 as DFQATT and CDR2 as SNEGSKA (reference sequence). The V gene lost 6 bases and the J gene lost 7 bases, with 13 bases spanning the gap. The CDR3 covers 13 residues. The CDR3 DNA reads TGCAGTGCCCTCCGACAGGTCAATTCACCCCTCCACTTT. Protein product: CSALRQVNSPLHF.

This clonotype was found many times. The chain carries TRBV4-1 and TRBJ2-5, with TRBD2 matching 11 bases. CDR1 is MGHRA and CDR2 is YSYEKL in the germline V gene. After removal of 0 bases from V and 3 bases from J, the junction contained 6 bases not matched to a gene. The CDR3 length is 17 residues. The CDR3 region has the DNA TGCGCCAGCAGCCAAGACCCTGGGACTAGCGGAAAAGAGACCCAGTACTTC. Amino acid sequence: CASSQDPGTSGKETQYF.

In this sample, this clonotype turned up a few times. V is TRBV5-1 and J is TRBJ2-4; 11 bases line up with TRBD1. Germline V gene data show CDR1 as SGHRS and CDR2 as YFSETQ. The CDR3 spans 14 residues. J gave up 6 bases and V 4 bases, and 3 bases lay outside the gene matches. The chain's CDR3 is CASSPGTGGNIQYF. CDR3 in DNA: TGCGCCAGCAGCCCCGGGACAGGGGGAAACATTCAGTACTTC.

This chain links TRBV6-1 with TRBJ2-1; 10 nucleotides line up with TRBD1. The CDR3 has 15 residues. After removal of 6 bases from V and 7 bases from J, the junction contained 9 bases not matched to a gene. Germline V gene data show CDR1 as MNHNS and CDR2 as SASEGT. The CDR3 DNA is TGTGCCAGCAGCGACTGGGACAGGGGTGGGAATGAGCAGTTCTTC. This gives the protein CASSDWDRGGNEQFF.

This sequence joins TRBV11-2 and TRBJ2-7, with D possibly being TRBD2 (6 bases). Germline-derived CDR1 and CDR2 are SGHAT and FQNNGV. The V end lost 1 base, the J end lost 2 bases, and 9 bases lay between the germline ends. The length of the CDR3 is 14 residues. CDR3 in amino acids: CASSLGTTTYEQYF. DNA for the CDR3: TGTGCCAGCAGCTTAGGGACTACGACCTACGAGCAGTACTTC.

At least ten counts were recorded for this clonotype. The chain has TRBV19 and TRBJ2-7; the match to TRBD1 covers 10 bases. Trimming took 5 bases from V and 4 from J; bases not matched to a gene: 5. This CDR3 is built from 14 residues. Germline CDR1 reads LNHDA; CDR2 reads SQIVND (reference sequence). The CDR3 nucleotides are TGTGCCAGTAGTCCCCGGGACAGGGGTTACGAGCAGTACTTC. Amino acids: CASSPRDRGYEQYF. The full variable domain, rest sourced from reference TRBV19 and TRBJ2-7, is DGGITQSPKYLFRKEGQNVTLSCEQNLNHDAMYWYRQDPGQGLRLIYYSQIVNDFQKGDIAEGYSVSREKKESFPLTVTSAQKNPTAFYLCASSPRDRGYEQYFGPGTRLTVT.